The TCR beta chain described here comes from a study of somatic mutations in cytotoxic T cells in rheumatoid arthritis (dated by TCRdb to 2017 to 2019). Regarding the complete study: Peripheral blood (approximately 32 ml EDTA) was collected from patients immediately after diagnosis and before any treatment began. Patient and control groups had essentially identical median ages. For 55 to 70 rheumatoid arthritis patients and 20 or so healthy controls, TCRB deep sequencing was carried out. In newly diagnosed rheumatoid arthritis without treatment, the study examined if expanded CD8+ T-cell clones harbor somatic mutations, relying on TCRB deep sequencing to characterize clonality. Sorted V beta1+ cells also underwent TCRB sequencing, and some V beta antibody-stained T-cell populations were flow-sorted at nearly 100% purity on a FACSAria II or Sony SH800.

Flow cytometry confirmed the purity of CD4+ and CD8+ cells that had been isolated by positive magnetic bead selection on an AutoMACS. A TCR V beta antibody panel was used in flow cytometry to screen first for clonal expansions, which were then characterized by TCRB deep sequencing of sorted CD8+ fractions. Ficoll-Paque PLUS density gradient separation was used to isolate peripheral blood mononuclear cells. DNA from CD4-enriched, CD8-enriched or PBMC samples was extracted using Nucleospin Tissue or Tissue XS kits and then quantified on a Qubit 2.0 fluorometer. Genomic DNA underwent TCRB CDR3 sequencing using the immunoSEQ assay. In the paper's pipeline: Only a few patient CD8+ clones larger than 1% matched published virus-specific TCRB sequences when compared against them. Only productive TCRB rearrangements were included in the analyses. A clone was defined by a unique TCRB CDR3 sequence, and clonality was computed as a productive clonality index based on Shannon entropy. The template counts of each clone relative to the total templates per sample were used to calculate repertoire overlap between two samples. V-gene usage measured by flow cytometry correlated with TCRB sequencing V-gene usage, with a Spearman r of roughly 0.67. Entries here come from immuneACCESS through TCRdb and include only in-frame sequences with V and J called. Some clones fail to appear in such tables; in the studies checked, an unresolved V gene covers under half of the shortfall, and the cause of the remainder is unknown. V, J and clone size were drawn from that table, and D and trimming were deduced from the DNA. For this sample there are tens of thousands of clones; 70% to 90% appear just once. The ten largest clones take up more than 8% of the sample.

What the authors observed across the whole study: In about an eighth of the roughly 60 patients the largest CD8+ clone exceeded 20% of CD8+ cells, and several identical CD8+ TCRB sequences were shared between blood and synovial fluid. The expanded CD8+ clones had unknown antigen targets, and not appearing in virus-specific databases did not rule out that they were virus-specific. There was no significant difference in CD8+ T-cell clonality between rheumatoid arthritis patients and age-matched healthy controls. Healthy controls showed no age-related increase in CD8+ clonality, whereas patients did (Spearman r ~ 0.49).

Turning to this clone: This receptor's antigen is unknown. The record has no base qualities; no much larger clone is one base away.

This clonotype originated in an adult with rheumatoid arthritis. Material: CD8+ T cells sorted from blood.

The sequenced DNA: TGTGCTAGTAAAAAGACAGGGACCTCCAGCGAGCAGTACTTC. Translated, it gives CASKKTGTSSEQYF. Here the chain combines TRBV12-5 and TRBJ2-7; the central 7 bases match TRBD1. For this chain, trimming is 8 bases at the V end and 6 bases at the J end, and the number of junction bases without a gene match is 13. Looking up the germline V gene yields CDR1 LGHNT and CDR2 FRNRAP. The CDR3 holds 14 amino acids from the cysteine to the phenylalanine. Only CDR3 DNA remains: 42 bases, in frame from the first base.